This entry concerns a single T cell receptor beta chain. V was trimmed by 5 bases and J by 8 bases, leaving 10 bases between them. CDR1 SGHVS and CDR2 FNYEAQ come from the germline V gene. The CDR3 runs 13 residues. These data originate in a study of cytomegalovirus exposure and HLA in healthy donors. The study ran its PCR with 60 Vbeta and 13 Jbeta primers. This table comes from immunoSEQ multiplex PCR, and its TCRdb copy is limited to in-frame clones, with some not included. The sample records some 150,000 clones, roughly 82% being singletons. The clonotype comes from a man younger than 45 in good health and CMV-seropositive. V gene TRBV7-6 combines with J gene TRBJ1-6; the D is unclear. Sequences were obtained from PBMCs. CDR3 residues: CASSKREDSPLHF. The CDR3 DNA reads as TGTGCCAGCAGCAAGAGGGAGGATTCACCCCTCCACTTT.